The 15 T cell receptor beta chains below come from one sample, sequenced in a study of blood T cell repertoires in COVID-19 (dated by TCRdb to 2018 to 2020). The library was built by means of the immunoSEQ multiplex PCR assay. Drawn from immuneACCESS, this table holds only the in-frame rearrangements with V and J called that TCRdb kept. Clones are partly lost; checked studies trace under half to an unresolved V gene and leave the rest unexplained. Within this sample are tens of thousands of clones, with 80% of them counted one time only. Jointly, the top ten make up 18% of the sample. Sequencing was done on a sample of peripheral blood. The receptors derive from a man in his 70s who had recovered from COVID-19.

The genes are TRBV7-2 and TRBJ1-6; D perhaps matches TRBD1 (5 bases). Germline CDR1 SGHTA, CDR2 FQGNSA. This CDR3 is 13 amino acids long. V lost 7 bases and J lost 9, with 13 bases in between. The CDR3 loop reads CASTRQMGSPLHF. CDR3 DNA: TGTGCCAGCACCCGACAGATGGGTTCACCCCTCCACTTT.

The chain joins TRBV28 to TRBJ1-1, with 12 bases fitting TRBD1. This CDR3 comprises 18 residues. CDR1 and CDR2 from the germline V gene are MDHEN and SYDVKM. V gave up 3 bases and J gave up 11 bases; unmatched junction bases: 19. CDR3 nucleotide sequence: TGTGCCAGCAGTTTTTCTCGTTGGTCGGGACAGGGGGCGCCCCGGGCTTTCTTT. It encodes CASSFSRWSGQGAPRAFF. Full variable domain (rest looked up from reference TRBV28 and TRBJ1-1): DVKVTQSSRYLVKRTGEKVFLECVQDMDHENMFWYRQDPGLGLRLIYFSYDVKMKEKGDIPEGYSVSREKKERFSLILESASTNQTSMYLCASSFSRWSGQGAPRAFFGQGTRLTVV.

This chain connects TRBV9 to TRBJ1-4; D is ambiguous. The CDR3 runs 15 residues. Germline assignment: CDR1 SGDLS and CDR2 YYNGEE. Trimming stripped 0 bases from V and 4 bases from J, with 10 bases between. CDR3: CASSVVGHGNEKLFF. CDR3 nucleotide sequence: TGTGCCAGCAGCGTAGTTGGGCATGGTAATGAAAAACTGTTTTTT.

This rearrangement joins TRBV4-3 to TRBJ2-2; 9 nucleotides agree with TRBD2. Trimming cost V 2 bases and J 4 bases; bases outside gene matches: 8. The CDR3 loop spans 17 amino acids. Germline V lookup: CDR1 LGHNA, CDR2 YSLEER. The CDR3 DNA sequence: TGCGCCAGCAGCCAACATCTAGCGGGGCCGGTCACCGGGGAGCTGTTTTTT. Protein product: CASSQHLAGPVTGELFF.

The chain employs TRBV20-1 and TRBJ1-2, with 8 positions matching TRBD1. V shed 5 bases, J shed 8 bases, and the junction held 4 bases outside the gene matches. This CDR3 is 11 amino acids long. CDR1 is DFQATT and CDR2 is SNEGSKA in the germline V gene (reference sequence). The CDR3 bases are TGCAGTGCTGACAGGGGTTCCGGCTACACCTTC. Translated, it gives CSADRGSGYTF.

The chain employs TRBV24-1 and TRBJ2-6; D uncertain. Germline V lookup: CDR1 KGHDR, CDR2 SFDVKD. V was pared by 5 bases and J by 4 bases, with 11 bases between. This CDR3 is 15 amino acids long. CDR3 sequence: CATSVAQAGANVLTF. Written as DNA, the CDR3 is TGTGCCACCAGTGTGGCCCAGGCAGGGGCCAACGTCCTGACTTTC.

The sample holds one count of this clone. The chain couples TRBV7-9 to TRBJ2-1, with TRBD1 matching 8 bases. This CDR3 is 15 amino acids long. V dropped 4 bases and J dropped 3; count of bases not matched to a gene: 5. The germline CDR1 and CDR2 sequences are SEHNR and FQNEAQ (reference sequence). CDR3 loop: CASSYTGGNYNEQFF. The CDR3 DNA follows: TGTGCCAGCAGCTATACAGGGGGAAACTACAATGAGCAGTTCTTC.

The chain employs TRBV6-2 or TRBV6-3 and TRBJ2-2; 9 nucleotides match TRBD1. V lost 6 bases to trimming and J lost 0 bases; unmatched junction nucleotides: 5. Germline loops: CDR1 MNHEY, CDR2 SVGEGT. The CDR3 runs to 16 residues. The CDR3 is CASSPGQGTNTGELFF. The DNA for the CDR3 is TGTGCCAGCAGCCCCGGACAGGGGACGAACACCGGGGAGCTGTTTTTT.

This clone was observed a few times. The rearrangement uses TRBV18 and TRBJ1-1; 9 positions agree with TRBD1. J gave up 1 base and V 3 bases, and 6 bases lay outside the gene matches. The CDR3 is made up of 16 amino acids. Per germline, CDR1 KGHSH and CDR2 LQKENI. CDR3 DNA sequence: TGTGCCAGCTCACCGAGGACAGGGGAGGGGAACACTGAAGCTTTCTTT. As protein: CASSPRTGEGNTEAFF.

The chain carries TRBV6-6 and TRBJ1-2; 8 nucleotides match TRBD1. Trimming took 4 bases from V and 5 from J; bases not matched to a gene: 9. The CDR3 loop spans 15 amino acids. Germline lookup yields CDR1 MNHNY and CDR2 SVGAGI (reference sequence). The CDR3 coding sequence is TGTGCCAGCAGTTCCTCGACAGGGGCTAGGTATGGCTACACCTTC. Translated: CASSSSTGARYGYTF.

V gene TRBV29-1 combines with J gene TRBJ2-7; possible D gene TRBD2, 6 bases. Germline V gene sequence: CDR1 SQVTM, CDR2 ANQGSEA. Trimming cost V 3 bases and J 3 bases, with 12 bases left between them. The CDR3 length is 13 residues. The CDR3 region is CSVDVAESYEQYF. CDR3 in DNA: TGCAGCGTTGATGTAGCGGAGAGCTACGAGCAGTACTTC.

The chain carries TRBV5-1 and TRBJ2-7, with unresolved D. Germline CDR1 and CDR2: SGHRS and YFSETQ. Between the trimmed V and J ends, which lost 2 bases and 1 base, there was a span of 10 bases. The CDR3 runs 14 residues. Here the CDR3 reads CASSLTVPSYEQYF. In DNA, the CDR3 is TGCGCCAGCAGCTTAACAGTACCGTCCTACGAGCAGTACTTC.

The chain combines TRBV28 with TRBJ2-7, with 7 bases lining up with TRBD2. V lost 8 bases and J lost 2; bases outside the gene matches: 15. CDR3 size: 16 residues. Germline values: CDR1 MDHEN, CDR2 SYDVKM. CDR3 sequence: CASETPLAEATYEQYF. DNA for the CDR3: TGTGCCAGCGAGACCCCTCTAGCGGAGGCGACCTACGAGCAGTACTTC.

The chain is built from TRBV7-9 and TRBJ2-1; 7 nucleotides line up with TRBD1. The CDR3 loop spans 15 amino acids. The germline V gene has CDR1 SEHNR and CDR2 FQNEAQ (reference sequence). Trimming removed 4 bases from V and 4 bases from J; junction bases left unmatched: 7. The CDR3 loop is CASSSLGTAYNEQFF. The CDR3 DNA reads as TGTGCCAGCAGCTCGCTCGGGACAGCGTACAATGAGCAGTTCTTC.

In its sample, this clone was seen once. This CDR3 is CASSRQGAREQYF. CDR3 DNA: TGTGCCAGCAGTAGACAGGGGGCGCGTGAGCAGTACTTC. The rearrangement uses TRBV6-2 or TRBV6-3 and TRBJ2-7; 10 nucleotides line up with TRBD1. Per the germline V gene, CDR1 is MNHEY and CDR2 is SVGEGT. This CDR3 has 13 residues. V was pared by 5 bases and J by 7 bases, with 5 bases of the junction left unmatched.